The 8 T cell receptor beta chains presented below share a single source sample, sequenced in a study of control samples from healthy donors and cancer patients. The data were produced by immunoSEQ multiplex PCR, yet TCRdb's version contains in-frame clones alone and is incomplete. The table includes roughly 170,000 clones, 90% to 95% detected once. Sequenced material: blood. These receptors all come from a woman under 30 in good health.

The chain recombines TRBV6-6 with TRBJ1-1; D is perhaps TRBD1 (6 bases). Germline loops: CDR1 MNHNY, CDR2 SVGAGI (reference sequence). Deletions cut 5 bases from V and 5 bases from J, with 27 bases between. This CDR3 has 18 amino acids. This CDR3 reads CASSHQGSGDFKTTEAFF. DNA for the CDR3: TGTGCCAGCAGTCACCAGGGGAGTGGGGATTTTAAGACGACTGAAGCTTTCTTT.

The chain uses TRBV7-9 and TRBJ1-5; D is unresolved. The V end lost 2 bases, the J end lost 9 bases, and 11 bases lay between the germline ends. The CDR3 is 13 amino acids. Germline V gives CDR1 SEHNR, CDR2 FQNEAQ (reference sequence). CDR3 sequence (DNA): TGTGCCAGCAGCTTACTTCCCTGGGGGCCCCAGCATTTT. Translating it yields CASSLLPWGPQHF.

The CDR3 DNA sequence: TGTGCCAGCAGTTTACGAGCTCCGGTCTCGGACAGGGGGAACACTGAAGCTTTCTTT. Translated, it gives CASSLRAPVSDRGNTEAFF. The rearrangement joins TRBV27 to TRBJ1-1, with 9 nucleotides matching TRBD1. CDR3 size: 19 residues. Germline V gene sequence: CDR1 MNHEY, CDR2 SMNVEV (reference sequence). J gave up 1 base and V 2 bases, and 14 bases lay outside the gene matches.

V gene TRBV27 combines with J gene TRBJ2-5, with D possibly called TRBD1 or TRBD2 (5 bases each). Germline lookup yields CDR1 MNHEY and CDR2 SMNVEV (reference sequence). This CDR3 spans 18 amino acids. Trimming took off 3 bases at V and 0 bases at J, with 20 bases between the two ends. The DNA for the CDR3 is TGTGCCAGCAGTTTGCGGGCTGATCGCTGGGGGTACCAAGAGACCCAGTACTTC. Translation gives CASSLRADRWGYQETQYF.

This clone was observed a few times. V is TRBV6-1 and J is TRBJ2-4; 16 bases line up with TRBD2. Germline values: CDR1 MNHNS, CDR2 SASEGT. The CDR3 is 22 amino acids. The trim removed 2 bases at V and 0 bases at J, leaving 13 bases unmatched. CDR3 region: CASSEFVPGLAGGPLAKNIQYF. The CDR3 nucleotides read TGTGCCAGCAGTGAATTTGTGCCGGGACTAGCGGGGGGGCCCCTAGCCAAAAACATTCAGTACTTC.

The chain links TRBV19 to TRBJ1-4, with a possible D match to TRBD1 (5 bases). Germline CDR1 LNHDA, CDR2 SQIVND (reference sequence). The CDR3 runs to 15 residues. The V and J ends lost 3 bases and 4 bases respectively, with 12 bases between them. The DNA of the CDR3 is TGTGCCAGTAGTATCGTAGCAGGGCTTAATGAAAAACTGTTTTTT. Translation: CASSIVAGLNEKLFF.

This sequence joins TRBV6-5 and TRBJ2-7; tentatively, D is TRBD1 (6 bases). Looked up from germline, CDR1 is MNHEY and CDR2 is SVGAGI. The CDR3 covers 15 residues. Trimming left V 2 bases short and J 6 bases short, with 17 bases between. CDR3 bases: TGTGCCAGCAGTTACCTCCTCGGGCAGGGGCCCGAGCAGTACTTC. It codes for CASSYLLGQGPEQYF.

The rearrangement uses TRBV18 and TRBJ2-7, with 8 bases identical to TRBD1. The CDR3 totals 14 residues. Germline V gene lookup returns CDR1 KGHSH and CDR2 LQKENI. J was trimmed by 5 bases and V by 6 bases; bases with no gene match: 9. CDR3 loop: CASSRVTGDNEQYF. As DNA, the CDR3 is TGTGCCAGCTCCCGAGTGACAGGGGACAACGAGCAGTACTTC.